The 32 T cell receptor beta chains listed next were all sequenced from one sample in a study of CD8 T cells in Susac syndrome (dated by TCRdb to about 2019). Library creation used the immunoSEQ multiplex PCR assay. RNA was extracted with the RNeasy kit and 0.5 to 1 ug was reverse transcribed using random hexamers. TCRdb trimmed the raw reads at Q25, called clones with MiXCR and kept productive beta chains. Here each entry gathers all rows of one CDR3 protein and keeps the most common genes and DNA. Within this sample are about 430,000 distinct CDR3 sequences, with around 85% of them counted one time only. Approximately 0.11% of the sample is in the top ten clones. The sequencing sample was made of CD8+ T cells from PBMCs. These receptors came from a human donor with multiple sclerosis.

This clonotype was counted once. CDR3 DNA sequence: TGTGCCAGTAGTACGACGGGACAGGGGTTTGGTGGCTACACCTTC. Translating it yields CASSTTGQGFGGYTF. V usage is TRBV19 and J usage is TRBJ1-2, with TRBD1 matching over 10 bases. Per the germline V gene, CDR1 is LNHDA and CDR2 is SQIVND (reference sequence). The J segment lost 7 bases and the V segment lost 4 bases, leaving 9 bases of the junction unmatched. The CDR3 runs 15 residues.

This chain uses TRBV6-5 with TRBJ1-5; D ambiguous. V was clipped by 5 bases and J by 3 bases, with 14 bases between them. Germline lookup yields CDR1 MNHEY and CDR2 SVGAGI. CDR3 length: 15 residues. The CDR3 loop reads CASSPLGTVNQPQHF. CDR3 nucleotides: TGTGCCAGCAGTCCCCTAGGTACCGTCAATCAGCCCCAGCATTTT.

The J gene is TRBJ2-3, the V gene TRBV6-2 or TRBV6-3; tentatively, D is TRBD1 or TRBD2 (6 bases each). V shed 8 bases and J shed 1 base, with 10 bases lying between them. The germline V gene encodes CDR1 MNHEY and CDR2 SVGEGT. CDR3 length equals 13 residues. CDR3 DNA: TGTGCCAGCGGGGGGCTTGGCACAGATACGCAGTATTTT. Amino acid sequence: CASGGLGTDTQYF.

This clonotype was counted only a few times. This sequence joins TRBV6-5 and TRBJ2-1; TRBD2 agrees at 9 bases. The CDR3 spans 16 residues. CDR1 is MNHEY and CDR2 is SVGAGI in the germline V gene. V shed 0 bases, J shed 2 bases, and the junction held 2 bases outside the gene matches. CDR3 bases: TGTGCCAGCAGTTACTCAGGACTAGCGACCTACAATGAGCAGTTCTTC. It translates to CASSYSGLATYNEQFF.

The chain couples TRBV19 to TRBJ2-1; maybe TRBD2 (5 bases). Per germline, CDR1 LNHDA and CDR2 SQIVND (reference sequence). Trimming took off 2 bases at V and 8 bases at J, with 13 bases between the two ends. The CDR3 extends over 14 amino acids. CDR3 loop: CASSITGSADEQFF. The DNA of the CDR3 is TGTGCCAGTAGTATAACGGGGTCGGCAGATGAGCAGTTCTTC.

Comment on this clonotype: Germline and junction disagree at one end, which may indicate a read error. The J gene is TRBJ2-2, the V gene TRBV7-6; 12 bases are shared with TRBD1. In germline, CDR1 is SGHVS, CDR2 FNYEAQ. The CDR3 is 18 residues long. The CDR3 nucleotides are TGTGCCAGCAGCTTAGTAGGGACAGGGGGCGACAGGATCGGGAAGCTGTTTTTT. This sequence encodes CASSLVGTGGDRIGKLFF.

The chain has TRBV20-1 and TRBJ2-1; TRBD2 agrees at 7 bases. J gave up 7 bases and V 4 bases, and 4 bases lay outside the gene matches. The CDR3 has 12 residues. Per germline, CDR1 DFQATT and CDR2 SNEGSKA (reference sequence). This chain's CDR3 is CSANTGGNEQFF. The CDR3 DNA reads as TGCAGTGCTAACACGGGAGGAAATGAGCAGTTCTTC.

V usage is TRBV5-6 and J usage is TRBJ1-2; no definite D call. Deletions cut 4 bases from V and 2 bases from J, with 9 bases between. The germline V gene encodes CDR1 SGHDT and CDR2 YYEEEE. This CDR3 contains 13 residues. In DNA form, the CDR3 reads TGTGCCAGCAGCGCCGGCATAAACTATGGCTACACCTTC. It specifies CASSAGINYGYTF.

The V call is TRBV2, the J call TRBJ2-7; the D is unclear. This CDR3 contains 15 residues. Germline CDR1 is SNHLY and CDR2 is FYNNEI. The ends were cut back, 6 bases at V and 3 bases at J, with 18 bases in the middle. The CDR3: CASRPPPWLIYEQYF. CDR3 DNA: TGTGCCAGCAGGCCCCCCCCGTGGCTAATCTACGAGCAGTACTTC.

The chain uses TRBV10-1 and TRBJ2-3, with 12 bases fitting TRBD2. The length of the CDR3 is 16 residues. Germline V gene sequence: CDR1 WNHNN, CDR2 SYGVQD (reference sequence). With V trimmed by 4 bases and J by 5 bases, 7 bases remained unmatched. The CDR3 bases are TGCGCCAGCAGTGTCCTAGCGGGGGGGCCTGGAGATACGCAGTATTTT. Translated, it gives CASSVLAGGPGDTQYF.

This clonotype was observed a single time. V is TRBV4-1 and J is TRBJ1-2; the D is unclear. Germline CDR1 is MGHRA and CDR2 is YSYEKL. CDR3 size: 15 residues. Between the trimmed V and J ends, which lost 1 base and 8 bases, there was a span of 17 bases. The CDR3 region is CASSQVGSTLKGYTF. The CDR3 DNA is TGCGCCAGCAGCCAAGTGGGGTCGACACTTAAGGGCTACACCTTC.

This chain uses TRBV4-1 with TRBJ1-1, with no clear D. Germline CDR1 reads MGHRA; CDR2 reads YSYEKL. Trimming stripped 3 bases from V and 6 bases from J, with 8 bases between. There are 12 residues in the CDR3. DNA for the CDR3: TGCGCCAGCAGCCAGGTCGGGTCTGAAGCTTTCTTT. Protein: CASSQVGSEAFF.

The chain has TRBV12-3 or TRBV12-4 and TRBJ2-7; D ambiguous. V was trimmed by 6 bases and J by 6 bases, leaving 18 bases between them. The CDR3 totals 14 residues. The CDR3 region has the DNA TGTGCCAGCAGCCCAGCCACCCCTAGTGTCGAGCAGTACTTC. Translating gives CASSPATPSVEQYF.

CDR3 DNA: TGCGCCAGCAGCTTGTACCCCGATGCGGGGGCCAACGTCCTGACTTTC. Residues: CASSLYPDAGANVLTF. The V gene is TRBV5-1, the J gene TRBJ2-6; D call uncertain. The CDR3 totals 16 residues. With 1 base removed from V and 4 bases from J, the gap between germline ends came to 12 bases. Germline assignment: CDR1 SGHRS and CDR2 YFSETQ.

The chain links TRBV2 to TRBJ2-7, with TRBD2 matching over 11 bases. Germline V gives CDR1 SNHLY, CDR2 FYNNEI. J gave up 7 bases and V 5 bases, and 10 bases lay outside the gene matches. The CDR3 spans 15 residues. The CDR3 sequence is CASSTSSGRPREQYF. Here the CDR3 DNA reads TGTGCCAGCAGTACCTCTAGCGGGAGGCCGCGGGAGCAGTACTTC.

The chain is built from TRBV2 and TRBJ2-7; no firm D call. Germline V lookup: CDR1 SNHLY, CDR2 FYNNEI. The CDR3 loop spans 15 amino acids. V was cut by 4 bases and J by 1 base, with 14 bases left in between. The CDR3, as DNA: TGTGCCAGCAGTGGGACGGATGAAGAATCCTACGAGCAGTACTTC. It translates to CASSGTDEESYEQYF.

The chain joins TRBV6-5 to TRBJ2-2, with D hard to call. Germline CDR1 reads MNHEY; CDR2 reads SVGAGI. This CDR3 is built from 17 residues. Trimming removed 3 bases from V and 1 base from J, with 15 bases in between. The CDR3 sequence: CASSYLVRMGNTGELFF. In DNA, the CDR3 is TGTGCCAGCAGTTATTTGGTTCGCATGGGGAACACCGGGGAGCTGTTTTTT.

This chain joins TRBV10-2 and TRBJ1-3; 7 bases match TRBD1. This CDR3 comprises 16 residues. Germline CDR1 reads WSHSY; CDR2 reads SAAADI. The V gene end was trimmed by 8 bases and the J gene end by 2 bases; junction bases not matched to a gene: 12. The DNA of the CDR3 is TGCGCCAGCCATCCGATATTTGACAGGGCTGGAAACACCATATATTTT. This encodes CASHPIFDRAGNTIYF.

This clonotype appeared once. The chain employs TRBV12-3 or TRBV12-4 and TRBJ1-1, with TRBD1 as a possible D gene (6 bases). There are 14 residues in the CDR3. Trimming stripped 3 bases from V and 5 bases from J, with 13 bases between. This CDR3 reads CASSFLGARTEAFF. In DNA form, the CDR3 reads TGTGCCAGCAGTTTTCTGGGGGCGCGGACTGAAGCTTTCTTT.

The V call is TRBV2, the J call TRBJ1-2; TRBD1 aligns across 9 bases. Per germline, CDR1 SNHLY and CDR2 FYNNEI. The length of the CDR3 is 19 residues. V gave up 7 bases and J gave up 1 base; unmatched junction bases: 19. This CDR3 is CASMGAPRPRDRVNYGYTF. CDR3 DNA sequence: TGTGCCAGCATGGGCGCCCCCAGGCCCCGGGACAGGGTTAACTATGGCTACACCTTC.

The rearrangement uses TRBV23-1 and TRBJ2-7, with D possibly being TRBD2 (5 bases). TRBV23-1 is an open reading frame whose function is uncertain. V was shortened by 9 bases and J by 1 base, with 16 bases between the two germline ends. The CDR3 has 14 residues. The CDR3 DNA is TGCGCCAGGATAGGAGGTAGAGAGTCCTACGAGCAGTACTTC. Protein product: CARIGGRESYEQYF.

V usage is TRBV12-3 or TRBV12-4 and J usage is TRBJ2-2, with 7 bases that match TRBD1. The CDR3 contains 15 residues. After removal of 5 bases from V and 2 bases from J, the junction contained 5 bases not matched to a gene. CDR3 residues: CASSHRGFNTGELFF. CDR3 bases: TGTGCCAGCAGTCACAGGGGATTCAACACCGGGGAGCTGTTTTTT.

This chain joins TRBV28 and TRBJ2-1; 7 bases map to TRBD1. J lost 1 base, V lost 6 bases, and 6 bases had no gene match. Germline V gene lookup returns CDR1 MDHEN and CDR2 SYDVKM. This CDR3 contains 15 residues. The CDR3 DNA sequence: TGTGCCAGCAGCTCTGACAGGGAGTCCTACAATGAGCAGTTCTTC. Translating it yields CASSSDRESYNEQFF.

This clonotype was recorded only once. V gene TRBV12-3 or TRBV12-4 combines with J gene TRBJ1-1, with D possibly matching TRBD1 (5 bases). This CDR3 contains 14 residues. V lost 6 bases and J lost 7, with 18 bases in between. CDR3: CASRPGGYLNEAFF. The CDR3 bases are TGTGCCAGCAGACCGGGGGGATACCTGAATGAAGCTTTCTTT.

J is TRBJ2-7 and V is TRBV5-6; a weak D match, TRBD2 (5 bases). The CDR3 has 15 amino acids. The germline V gene encodes CDR1 SGHDT and CDR2 YYEEEE. V gave up 0 bases and J gave up 2 bases, with 12 bases separating them. DNA for the CDR3: TGTGCCAGCAGCTTGGGGAGGTCCCCCCCCTACGAGCAGTACTTC. It is translated as CASSLGRSPPYEQYF.

The CDR3 here is CASGFGTSGSYEQYF. The CDR3 DNA is TGTGCTAGTGGTTTCGGGACTAGCGGTTCCTACGAGCAGTACTTC. This chain uses TRBV12-5 with TRBJ2-7; 11 bases fit TRBD2. Losses at the gene ends were 3 bases for V and 1 base for J; bases not matched to a gene: 2. CDR3 length: 15 amino acids. Germline CDR1 is LGHNT and CDR2 is FRNRAP.

There are a few counts of this clonotype. This chain joins TRBV5-1 and TRBJ2-7; D call uncertain. Germline CDR1 and CDR2: SGHRS and YFSETQ. Between the trimmed V and J ends, which lost 0 bases and 2 bases, there was a span of 9 bases. The CDR3 is made up of 14 amino acids. The CDR3 loop is CASSLATNTYEQYF. The CDR3, as DNA: TGCGCCAGCAGCTTGGCCACCAACACCTACGAGCAGTACTTC. Full variable domain (rest looked up from reference TRBV5-1 and TRBJ2-7): KAGVTQTPRYLIKTRGQQVTLSCSPISGHRSVSWYQQTPGQGLQFLFEYFSETQRNKGNFPGRFSGRQFSNSRSEMNVSTLELGDSALYLCASSLATNTYEQYFGPGTRLTVT.

Turning to this clonotype: A junction end diverges from the germline sequence, so it may reflect a read error. V and J are TRBV5-1 and TRBJ2-1; weak D call: TRBD2 (5 bases). This CDR3 has 15 residues. Germline loops: CDR1 SGHRS, CDR2 YFSETQ. As DNA, the CDR3 is TGTGCCAGCAGTTTAACGGGGAGCTCCTACAATGAGCAGTTCTTC. Protein sequence: CASSLTGSSYNEQFF.

V gene TRBV27 combines with J gene TRBJ2-5; unclear D gene. Germline V gene lookup returns CDR1 MNHEY and CDR2 SMNVEV (reference sequence). Between the trimmed V and J ends, which lost 4 bases and 7 bases, there was a span of 19 bases. This CDR3 region has 15 residues. Here the CDR3 reads CASSSLSASLGTQYF. The CDR3 DNA reads as TGTGCCAGCAGTTCCTTGTCGGCCAGTCTAGGGACCCAGTACTTC.

This clonotype turned up a few times. This chain uses TRBV6-2 or TRBV6-3 with TRBJ2-5; D may be TRBD2 (5 bases). The V end lost 2 bases, the J end lost 2 bases, and 15 bases lay between the germline ends. The CDR3 is made up of 16 amino acids. Germline CDR1 reads MNHEY; CDR2 reads SVGEGT. CDR3 sequence reads: CASSYPSGNHQETQYF. The CDR3 bases are TGTGCCAGCAGTTACCCCTCCGGGAACCATCAAGAGACCCAGTACTTC.

This sequence joins TRBV5-5 and TRBJ2-1, with D possibly being TRBD1 or TRBD2 (6 bases each). Germline V gene lookup returns CDR1 SGHKS and CDR2 YYEKEE (reference sequence). The V end lost 4 bases, the J end lost 4 bases, and 21 bases lay between the germline ends. CDR3 length: 17 residues. The CDR3 region has the DNA TGTGCCAGCAGCCCCATGGCGTTGTGGGGGGCTTACAATGAGCAGTTCTTC. Amino acid sequence: CASSPMALWGAYNEQFF.

The chain recombines TRBV6-1 with TRBJ1-2, with 7 bases fitting TRBD1. The junction had 9 bases not matched to a gene; V was cut back by 5 bases and J by 3 bases. This CDR3 has 15 residues. Germline V gives CDR1 MNHNS, CDR2 SASEGT. The CDR3 region has the DNA TGTGCCAGCAGTCCGATCGAGGGGACAGACTATGGCTACACCTTC. It translates to CASSPIEGTDYGYTF.